A selection of T cell receptor beta chains follows, all from one sample in a study of shared clonotypes between healthy human individuals. Profiling relied on immunoSEQ multiplex PCR, and the TCRdb table lists in-frame clones only, not all of them. Of a few million clones listed, approximately 93% are singletons. Specimen: naive CD4+ T cells from PBMCs. The receptors stem from a man younger than 35 in good health. Some clones in this sample may be carry-over from other donors' samples. Each CDR3 is given with its conserved first and last residue. A D gene is named only where the DNA matches it firmly. Clone size is shown for a subset of rows, as once, few, many or a class of expanded clone.

clone_size: NA; v_call: TRBV5-1; cdr3_length: 17; d_call: TRBD1; j_call: TRBJ1-1; cdr3_aa: CASSLLTPGQGGTEAFF; cdr3_nt: TGCGCCAGCAGCTTACTTACCCCGGGACAGGGGGGCACTGAAGCTTTCTTT
clone_size: NA; v_call: TRBV2; cdr3_length: 12; d_call: NA; j_call: TRBJ2-7; cdr3_aa: CASRTDTYEQYF; cdr3_nt: TGTGCCAGCAGGACAGATACCTACGAGCAGTACTTC
clone_size: NA; v_call: TRBV6-5; cdr3_length: 11; d_call: NA; j_call: TRBJ2-1; cdr3_aa: CASSYGREQFF; cdr3_nt: TGTGCCAGCAGTTATGGGCGCGAGCAGTTCTTC
clone_size: NA; v_call: TRBV4-2; cdr3_length: 14; d_call: NA; j_call: TRBJ1-2; cdr3_aa: CASSQPLGGYGYTF; cdr3_nt: TGTGCCAGCAGCCAACCCTTGGGAGGCTATGGCTACACCTTC
clone_size: NA; v_call: TRBV29-1; cdr3_length: 16; d_call: TRBD2; j_call: TRBJ2-2; cdr3_aa: CSVQKGLAANTGELFF; cdr3_nt: TGCAGCGTTCAAAAGGGACTAGCTGCGAACACCGGGGAGCTGTTTTTT
clone_size: NA; v_call: TRBV9; cdr3_length: 16; d_call: TRBD2; j_call: TRBJ2-1; cdr3_aa: CASSQRGLAGGPEQFF; cdr3_nt: TGTGCCAGCAGCCAAAGAGGACTAGCGGGAGGTCCGGAGCAGTTCTTC
clone_size: NA; v_call: TRBV7-9; cdr3_length: 14; d_call: NA; j_call: TRBJ1-1; cdr3_aa: CASSLVGVNTEAFF; cdr3_nt: TGTGCCAGCAGCTTAGTCGGGGTGAACACTGAAGCTTTCTTT
clone_size: NA; v_call: TRBV29-1; cdr3_length: 14; d_call: NA; j_call: TRBJ1-1; cdr3_aa: CSVEGGGVFTEAFF; cdr3_nt: TGCAGCGTTGAAGGAGGAGGGGTGTTCACTGAAGCTTTCTTT
clone_size: NA; v_call: TRBV5-4; cdr3_length: 15; d_call: TRBD2; j_call: TRBJ2-1; cdr3_aa: CASSRLAESYNEQFF; cdr3_nt: TGTGCCAGCAGCAGACTAGCGGAGTCCTACAATGAGCAGTTCTTC
clone_size: NA; v_call: TRBV7-2; cdr3_length: 13; d_call: NA; j_call: TRBJ2-1; cdr3_aa: CASSLRGSNEQFF; cdr3_nt: TGTGCCAGCAGCTTAAGGGGGTCCAATGAGCAGTTCTTC
clone_size: once; v_call: TRBV9; cdr3_length: 13; d_call: TRBD1; j_call: TRBJ2-7; cdr3_aa: CASSPGTGVEQYF; cdr3_nt: TGTGCCAGCAGCCCCGGGACAGGGGTTGAGCAGTACTTC
clone_size: few; v_call: TRBV18; cdr3_length: 15; d_call: TRBD1; j_call: TRBJ1-1; cdr3_aa: CASSLGQGAVTEAFF; cdr3_nt: TGTGCCAGCTCACTCGGACAGGGGGCAGTCACTGAAGCTTTCTTT